This T cell receptor (beta chain) is drawn from a study of early T cells in non-severe SARS-CoV-2 infection. About the study: With bulk RNA from unsorted whole blood as input, sequencing yielded unpaired chains. Study results and caveats: Private and CD4 specificities were missed by VDJdb matching, skewed to anti-spike CD8.

Attached unique molecular identifiers marked individual cDNA molecules. TCRdb passed the 5' RACE reads through MiXCR, listing each CDR3 protein once. The sample holds 75,000 or so distinct CDR3 sequences, roughly 12% seen once. The CDR3 has 19 residues. V lost 0 bases to trimming and J lost 5 bases; unmatched junction nucleotides: 17. Per germline, CDR1 MGHRA and CDR2 YSYEKL. This clonotype was seen only a few times. No antigen is known for it. The chain couples TRBV4-1 to TRBJ2-5; 8 bases line up with TRBD1. The receptor was derived from an adult who was a healthcare worker with PCR-confirmed SARS-CoV-2 infection or an uninfected control (not recorded which). Sequencing used whole blood. The CDR3 reads CASSQDLGGTGFGGETQYF. CDR3 DNA: TGCGCCAGCAGCCAAGATTTAGGGGGGACAGGATTCGGCGGTGAGACCCAGTACTTC.